The next 31 T cell receptor beta chains were all read from a single sample in a study of OX40 agonist ivuxolimab in advanced cancers. Profiled with immunoSEQ multiplex PCR; TCRdb holds only in-frame clones, not every one. The sample has approximately 80,000 clones, about 90% seen once; the top ten hold roughly 8.9%. Material: CD4+ or CD8+ T cells sorted from blood, obtained in a trial of the OX40 agonist ivuxolimab. The receptors stem from an adult with an advanced solid tumor such as melanoma, head and neck, liver or kidney cancer.

The genes are TRBV19 and TRBJ1-5, with D uncertain. The CDR3 covers 12 residues. The V gene's germline CDR1 is LNHDA and CDR2 SQIVND (reference sequence). Trimming removed 8 bases at V and 0 bases at J, with 5 bases between. CDR3 sequence (DNA): TGTGCCAGTCGAAATAGCAATCAGCCCCAGCATTTT. It is translated as CASRNSNQPQHF.

The J gene is TRBJ1-3, the V gene TRBV6-6; D uncertain. Germline-derived CDR1 and CDR2 are MNHNY and SVGAGI (reference sequence). Trimming took off 6 bases at V and 0 bases at J, with 6 bases between the two ends. The CDR3 covers 13 residues. CDR3 amino acids: CASSALSGNTIYF. CDR3 sequence (DNA): TGTGCCAGCAGCGCGCTCTCTGGAAACACCATATATTTT.

The chain employs TRBV6-5 and TRBJ1-1, with a tentative D call TRBD1 (6 bases). Per germline, CDR1 MNHEY and CDR2 SVGAGI. V lost 1 base and J lost 4, with 7 bases in between. The CDR3 runs 13 residues. The CDR3 region is CASSYLDSTEAFF. CDR3 sequence (DNA): TGTGCCAGCAGTTACTTGGACAGCACTGAAGCTTTCTTT.

V usage is TRBV27 and J usage is TRBJ2-1; TRBD2 matches at 11 bases. The CDR3 totals 15 residues. V dropped 5 bases and J dropped 6; count of bases not matched to a gene: 6. Germline CDR1 is MNHEY and CDR2 is SMNVEV (reference sequence). The CDR3 is CASSPGTSGFNEQFF. The CDR3 region has the DNA TGTGCCAGCAGTCCCGGGACTAGCGGATTCAATGAGCAGTTCTTC.

A note on this clone: Other nucleotide sequences in the sample specify the same CDR3. J is TRBJ2-7 and V is TRBV6-5; 12 bases map to TRBD2. CDR1 and CDR2 (germline): MNHEY, SVGAGI. With V trimmed by 6 bases and J by 3 bases, 3 bases remained unmatched. The CDR3 runs to 14 residues. The CDR3 loop is CASSPGLAGYEQYV. CDR3 bases: TGTGCCAGCAGCCCGGGACTAGCGGGCTACGAGCAGTACGTC.

The chain has TRBV11-2 and TRBJ1-1, with no clear D. The germline V and J ends were trimmed by 5 bases and 3 bases, with 13 bases remaining between them. The CDR3 spans 14 residues. CDR1 is SGHAT and CDR2 is FQNNGV in the germline V gene. CDR3 DNA sequence: TGTGCCAGCAGCGTAGGACTGTGGGACACTGAAGCTTTCTTT. Amino acids: CASSVGLWDTEAFF.

The CDR3 DNA is TGTGCCAGCAGTTTAGGGGTAGTCACAGATACGCAGTATTTT. Translated, it gives CASSLGVVTDTQYF. The rearrangement joins TRBV27 to TRBJ2-3; no clear D. CDR3 size: 14 residues. V gave up 2 bases and J gave up 2 bases, with 8 bases separating them. Germline V CDR1 and CDR2: MNHEY, SMNVEV (reference sequence).

V usage is TRBV28 and J usage is TRBJ1-2; no clear D gene. CDR3 length equals 13 residues. The germline CDR1 and CDR2 sequences are MDHEN and SYDVKM. V was trimmed by 3 bases and J by 4 bases, leaving 9 bases between them. The CDR3 sequence is CASSFVEGYGYTF. The CDR3 bases are TGTGCCAGCAGTTTCGTGGAGGGCTATGGCTACACCTTC.

V usage is TRBV5-1 and J usage is TRBJ2-1; 8 nucleotides agree with TRBD2. Germline V gives CDR1 SGHRS, CDR2 YFSETQ. V gave up 4 bases and J gave up 2 bases; unmatched junction bases: 5. This CDR3 comprises 15 residues. CDR3 nucleotides: TGCGCCAGCAGCCCTCGGGGGGGACCCTACAATGAGCAGTTCTTC. This translates into CASSPRGGPYNEQFF.

The gene calls are TRBV12-5 and TRBJ1-2, with 8 nucleotides matching TRBD1. The germline CDR1 and CDR2 sequences are LGHNT and FRNRAP. The V and J ends lost 6 bases and 0 bases, in that order; junction bases with no gene match: 9. The CDR3 loop spans 16 amino acids. CDR3 sequence reads: CASGRGQGSANYGYTF. The CDR3 DNA sequence: TGTGCTAGTGGCCGCGGACAGGGATCAGCTAACTATGGCTACACCTTC.

The chain joins TRBV28 to TRBJ1-5; TRBD1 aligns across 7 bases. J was trimmed by 2 bases and V by 5 bases; bases with no gene match: 6. The CDR3 spans 15 residues. CDR1 and CDR2 (germline): MDHEN, SYDVKM. CDR3: CASSPQGEGNQPQHF. The CDR3 DNA follows: TGTGCCAGCAGTCCTCAGGGGGAGGGCAATCAGCCCCAGCATTTT.

This sequence joins TRBV6-5 and TRBJ2-5; the match to TRBD2 covers 7 bases. Germline CDR1 is MNHEY and CDR2 is SVGAGI. The CDR3 runs to 14 residues. With 1 base clipped from V and 5 bases from J, the junction kept 4 bases outside the gene matches. The CDR3 DNA is TGTGCCAGCAGTTACTTGGGGGGGGAGGAGACCCAGTACTTC. Its translation: CASSYLGGEETQYF.

This clone has only one observation. The genes are TRBV9 and TRBJ2-2; D gene unclear. The CDR3 totals 12 residues. Trimming removed 3 bases at V and 2 bases at J, with 2 bases between. In germline, CDR1 is SGDLS, CDR2 YYNGEE. CDR3 coding DNA: TGTGCCAGCAGCGATAACACCGGGGAGCTGTTTTTT. This sequence encodes CASSDNTGELFF.

The chain joins TRBV15 to TRBJ2-4, with 7 bases identical to TRBD2. Looked up from germline, CDR1 is LNHNV and CDR2 is YYDKDF (reference sequence). The CDR3 is 12 residues long. With 3 bases clipped from V and 8 bases from J, the junction kept 1 base outside the gene matches. The CDR3 sequence is CATSSGGDIQYF. The CDR3 nucleotides are TGTGCCACCAGCAGTGGGGGGGACATTCAGTACTTC.

The count of this clone is one. The genes are TRBV27 and TRBJ2-2, with D uncertain. The germline CDR1 and CDR2 sequences are MNHEY and SMNVEV (reference sequence). V was cut by 5 bases and J by 3 bases, with 16 bases left in between. CDR3 length: 16 amino acids. The CDR3 is CASSPSFGDHTGELFF. CDR3 sequence (DNA): TGTGCCAGCAGTCCCAGCTTTGGGGATCACACCGGGGAGCTGTTTTTT.

The chain carries TRBV11-2 and TRBJ2-1, with TRBD1 matching over 9 bases. With V trimmed by 5 bases and J by 6 bases, 5 bases remained unmatched. Germline-derived CDR1 and CDR2 are SGHAT and FQNNGV. The CDR3 length is 14 residues. This CDR3 is CASSRKTGGNEQFF. In DNA form, the CDR3 reads TGTGCCAGCAGCCGGAAGACAGGGGGCAATGAGCAGTTCTTC.

The chain links TRBV7-8 to TRBJ1-2; TRBD1 matches at 10 bases. The V gene's germline CDR1 is SGHVS and CDR2 FQNEAQ. The CDR3 is 15 amino acids. Trimming removed 4 bases from V and 12 bases from J; junction bases left unmatched: 14. The DNA for the CDR3 is TGTGCCAGCAGCTCCGCCGGGACAGGGGATTTAGGGGACACCTTC. As protein: CASSSAGTGDLGDTF. Together with reference TRBV7-8 and TRBJ1-2, the CDR3 gives the full variable domain: GAGVSQSPRYKVAKRGQDVALRCDPISGHVSLFWYQQALGQGPEFLTYFQNEAQLDKSGLPSDRFFAERPEGSVSTLKIQRTQQEDSAVYLCASSSAGTGDLGDTFGSGTRLTVV.

The chain is built from TRBV27 and TRBJ2-3; 9 nucleotides agree with TRBD2. Germline V lookup: CDR1 MNHEY, CDR2 SMNVEV (reference sequence). The CDR3 has 15 residues. Trimming at V came to 8 bases and at J to 2 bases, leaving 8 bases not matched to a gene. CDR3: CASSPGTSTTDTQYF. The CDR3 DNA reads TGTGCCAGCTCCCCCGGGACTAGCACCACAGATACGCAGTATTTT.

This CDR3 reads CASSLGVLGTEAFF. CDR3 nucleotides: TGTGCCAGCAGCTTAGGGGTCTTGGGCACTGAAGCTTTCTTT. The chain is built from TRBV7-2 and TRBJ1-1; D uncertain. CDR3 size: 14 residues. V was clipped by 1 base and J by 4 bases, with 10 bases between them. Germline V gives CDR1 SGHTA, CDR2 FQGNSA.

The chain uses TRBV27 and TRBJ1-5; D uncertain. CDR1 is MNHEY and CDR2 is SMNVEV in the germline V gene (reference sequence). The CDR3 contains 12 residues. V lost 1 base to trimming and J lost 6 bases, with 4 bases between them. The CDR3 region is CASSLLGQPQHF. DNA for the CDR3: TGTGCCAGCAGTTTATTGGGTCAGCCCCAGCATTTT.

This clone was counted a single time. The genes are TRBV2 and TRBJ2-7; no firm D call. V was clipped by 6 bases and J by 0 bases, with 6 bases between them. There are 12 residues in the CDR3. The germline V gene has CDR1 SNHLY and CDR2 FYNNEI. The CDR3 DNA reads TGTGCCAGCAGCCCGAGCTCCTACGAGCAGTACGTC. Translated, it gives CASSPSSYEQYV.

V is TRBV7-8 and J is TRBJ1-4; D possibly corresponds to TRBD1 (5 bases). V shed 1 base and J shed 0 bases, with 12 bases lying between them. This CDR3 spans 17 amino acids. Germline CDR1 and CDR2: SGHVS and FQNEAQ. Written as DNA, the CDR3 is TGTGCCAGCAGCTTAGGTCGGGGGGAAACAACTAATGAAAAACTGTTTTTT. It codes for CASSLGRGETTNEKLFF.

The rearrangement uses TRBV19 and TRBJ1-2, with D possibly matching TRBD1 (5 bases). Trimming pared 3 bases from V and 1 base from J, leaving 24 bases between. Looked up from germline, CDR1 is LNHDA and CDR2 is SQIVND (reference sequence). The CDR3 consists of 19 residues. The CDR3 DNA sequence: TGTGCCAGTAGTATGAATTCCGAAAAACCGGGACGGATTAACTATGGCTACACCTTC. Protein sequence: CASSMNSEKPGRINYGYTF.

In its sample, this clone is medium-sized. The rearrangement joins TRBV7-9 to TRBJ1-5, with a weak D call TRBD1 (6 bases). Trimming removed 2 bases from V and 5 bases from J, with 13 bases in between. The CDR3 totals 15 residues. Germline CDR1 is SEHNR and CDR2 is FQNEAQ (reference sequence). The CDR3 sequence is CASSLTGAGDQPQHF. The CDR3 DNA reads TGTGCCAGCAGCTTAACGGGGGCGGGGGATCAGCCCCAGCATTTT.

The J gene is TRBJ1-2, the V gene TRBV9; D call uncertain. Looked up from germline, CDR1 is SGDLS and CDR2 is YYNGEE. The V end lost 8 bases, the J end lost 5 bases, and 16 bases lay between the germline ends. The CDR3 is 13 amino acids. The CDR3 loop is CASTPGDGYGYTF. The CDR3 DNA sequence: TGTGCCAGTACCCCGGGAGATGGGTATGGCTACACCTTC.

This sequence joins TRBV19 and TRBJ1-5, with 9 bases lining up with TRBD1. This CDR3 has 16 residues. The germline V gene encodes CDR1 LNHDA and CDR2 SQIVND (reference sequence). J lost 5 bases, V lost 7 bases, and 12 bases had no gene match. The CDR3 nucleotides read TGTGCCAGTACCCTTACCACAGGGGGCTGGGATCAGCCCCAGCATTTT. As protein: CASTLTTGGWDQPQHF. The variable domain in full, completed from reference TRBV19 and TRBJ1-5, reads DGGITQSPKYLFRKEGQNVTLSCEQNLNHDAMYWYRQDPGQGLRLIYYSQIVNDFQKGDIAEGYSVSREKKESFPLTVTSAQKNPTAFYLCASTLTTGGWDQPQHFGDGTRLSIL.

The chain couples TRBV30 to TRBJ1-5; D not certain. Germline V lookup: CDR1 GTSNPN, CDR2 SVGIG (reference sequence). V was pared by 0 bases and J by 7 bases, with 13 bases between. The CDR3 sequence is 14 residues long. The CDR3: CAWSVNLFAQPQHF. CDR3 sequence (DNA): TGTGCCTGGAGTGTAAACCTCTTTGCGCAGCCCCAGCATTTT.

The V gene is TRBV15, the J gene TRBJ1-2; D remains ambiguous. CDR1 is LNHNV and CDR2 is YYDKDF in the germline V gene (reference sequence). Trimming took 3 bases from V and 4 from J, leaving 18 bases between them. The CDR3 has 16 amino acids. The CDR3, as DNA: TGTGCCACCAGCAGGGATATAGTGGGAGATCCCTATGGCTACACCTTC. This gives the protein CATSRDIVGDPYGYTF. Complete variable domain (other parts from reference TRBV15 and TRBJ1-2): DAMVIQNPRYQVTQFGKPVTLSCSQTLNHNVMYWYQQKSSQAPKLLFHYYDKDFNNEADTPDNFQSRRPNTSFCFLDIRSPGLGDTAMYLCATSRDIVGDPYGYTFGSGTRLTVV.

V and J are TRBV6-6 and TRBJ1-3; D ambiguous. This CDR3 contains 16 residues. V was shortened by 4 bases and J by 4 bases, with 17 bases between the two germline ends. The V gene's germline CDR1 is MNHNY and CDR2 SVGAGI (reference sequence). CDR3 sequence: CASSSVAGFKGNTIYF. The CDR3 DNA is TGTGCCAGCAGTTCAGTCGCCGGGTTTAAAGGAAACACCATATATTTT.

The chain couples TRBV28 to TRBJ2-1; D might be TRBD2 (6 bases). Germline CDR1 MDHEN, CDR2 SYDVKM. This CDR3 spans 12 amino acids. V was shortened by 5 bases and J by 8 bases, with 10 bases between the two germline ends. CDR3 sequence: CASSTSPHEQFF. The DNA of the CDR3 is TGTGCCAGCAGTACTAGCCCCCATGAGCAGTTCTTC.

CDR3 sequence: CASSPAYEQYF. CDR3 nucleotide sequence: TGTGCCAGCAGCCCGGCCTACGAGCAGTACTTC. V usage is TRBV6-6 and J usage is TRBJ2-5; D is undetermined. The J call may be incorrect, as the DNA end agrees better with TRBJ2-7. There are 11 residues in the CDR3. The germline gives CDR1 MNHNY, CDR2 SVGAGI (reference sequence).